The rows below give T cell receptor beta chains drawn from one sample of a study of cytomegalovirus exposure and HLA in healthy donors. Only in-frame clones appear in the TCRdb table, and some are missing; sequencing was by immunoSEQ multiplex PCR. The profile shows some 80,000 clones, roughly 74% of them singletons. What was sequenced was PBMCs. The origin of the receptors is a man aged 40-49 years in good health and CMV-seronegative. The CDR3 runs from the conserved cysteine through the conserved F or W. A D gene is named only where the DNA matches it firmly. The size field is filled for only some rows; it gives once, few, many or a size class.

abundance	j_gene	v_gene	d_gene	CDR3nt	CDR3aa
.	TRBJ2-7	TRBV2	TRBD1	TGTGCCAGCAGTGCCCCTACAGGGGGCGAGCAGTACTTC	CASSAPTGGEQYF
few	TRBJ2-1	TRBV4-1	.	TGCGCCAGCGGACTTAATAGGGGGGGGCGCGGTAATGAGCAGTTCTTC	CASGLNRGGRGNEQFF
.	TRBJ2-7	TRBV28	TRBD1	TGTGCCAGCAGGTCGACAGGGGGCACGATCTACGAGCAGTACTTC	CASRSTGGTIYEQYF
.	TRBJ1-6	TRBV2	TRBD1	TGTGCCAGCACACAGGGGAATTCACCCCTCCACTTT	CASTQGNSPLHF
.	TRBJ2-1	TRBV5-4	.	TGTGCCAGCAGCGTAGACGTCCAGGTCTACAATGAGCAGTTCTTC	CASSVDVQVYNEQFF
.	TRBJ1-1	TRBV10-3	.	TGTGCCATCAGTGAGCGGGGCACTGAAGCTTTCTTT	CAISERGTEAFF
.	TRBJ2-5	TRBV7-8	TRBD2	TGTGCCAGCAGCCCGCGGACTAGCGGGGGGCGAGAGACCCAGTACTTC	CASSPRTSGGRETQYF
.	TRBJ1-5	TRBV19	.	TGTGCCAGTAGCACAGGTCATAGCAATCAGCCCCAGCATTTT	CASSTGHSNQPQHF
.	TRBJ1-1	TRBV7-7	.	TGTGCTAGCAGCTATGATGAGTACGGGGTGCCGAACACTGAAGCTTTCTTT	CASSYDEYGVPNTEAFF
.	TRBJ2-7	TRBV28	TRBD1	TGTGCCAGCACCCCCGGACAGGGCATCTCCTACGAGCAGTACTTC	CASTPGQGISYEQYF
.	TRBJ1-2	TRBV2	TRBD1	TGTGCCAGCAGCCCCTTAAGAAGGGGACAGGGGCAATATGGCTACACCTTC	CASSPLRRGQGQYGYTF
.	TRBJ1-1	TRBV2	.	TGTGCCAGCAGATCGGGACAAGGCACTGAAGCTTTCTTT	CASRSGQGTEAFF
.	TRBJ2-5	TRBV19	.	TGTGCCACTTCCGTGATGGCGGGCTTACAAGAGACCCAGTACTTC	CATSVMAGLQETQYF
.	TRBJ2-5	TRBV11-2	.	TGTGCCAGCAGCTTAGGTCAGGGGCGGGAGACCCAGTACTTC	CASSLGQGRETQYF